This TCR beta chain was captured by sequencing in a study of molecular identifiers for immune sequencing clone quantification. Regarding the study as a whole: Barcode-sharing identical TCR molecules could underestimate highly expanded clone sizes.

TCRdb fed the PCR reads into MiXCR, producing one record per CDR3 protein. Here the sample spans some 100,000 distinct CDR3 sequences, over 30% being singletons. On this clonotype: What it binds is not known.

This clonotype was sampled from a human donor in good health. Some libraries in this study had Jurkat cell RNA spiked in. The sample comprised naive CD8+ T cells from blood, with Jurkat cell RNA spiked in. Subset noted: FACS-sorted CD8+CD4-CCR7+CD45RA+ naive T cells.

The CDR3 DNA reads as TGTGCCAGCAGTCGGCTAGCGGGACCCCAAGAGACCCAGTACTTC. Its protein product is CASSRLAGPQETQYF. The chain has TRBV28 and TRBJ2-5; 9 positions match TRBD2. V dropped 5 bases and J dropped 1; count of bases not matched to a gene: 5. Germline V gene data show CDR1 as MDHEN and CDR2 as SYDVKM. This CDR3 contains 15 residues.